This entry features one T cell receptor beta chain sequence. The sample originates from a study of blood T cell repertoires in COVID-19. The table came from immunoSEQ multiplex PCR; TCRdb's copy has only in-frame clones and leaves some out. The sample includes roughly 190,000 clones, 70% to 90% of them seen just once. CDR1 and CDR2 from the germline V gene are SGHRS and YFSETQ. V was pared by 0 bases and J by 2 bases, with 2 bases of the junction left unmatched. CDR3 size: 15 residues. The rearrangement links TRBV5-1 to TRBJ2-7; 10 bases line up with TRBD1. The source material was peripheral blood. This clonotype originated in a man aged 55 to 69 with active or convalescent COVID-19. CDR3 nucleotide sequence: TGCGCCAGCAGCTTGGGGGACAGGGGACCCTACGAGCAGTACTTC. Protein product: CASSLGDRGPYEQYF. The full variable domain, its missing parts supplied by reference TRBV5-1 and TRBJ2-7, is KAGVTQTPRYLIKTRGQQVTLSCSPISGHRSVSWYQQTPGQGLQFLFEYFSETQRNKGNFPGRFSGRQFSNSRSEMNVSTLELGDSALYLCASSLGDRGPYEQYFGPGTRLTVT.